This T cell receptor (beta chain) is from a study of cytomegalovirus exposure and HLA in healthy donors (dated by TCRdb to about 2017). For context, the study as a whole: The 500 to 800 repertoires of the first cohort and the roughly 110 validation repertoires were produced on the same platform, according to a later analysis. The study aimed to test whether signatures of past pathogen exposure could be identified by cataloging public T cell receptors. In addition to the first cohort of around 670 subjects, a separate validation cohort of 130 or so different subjects was used. High-throughput TCR immunosequencing, statistical association of individual TCRs with disease status, and machine learning were combined to predict cytomegalovirus infection status. The investigation overall reported the following: Across donors, most TCR sequences were observed very rarely, whereas some public TCRs were present in many individuals. A few of the identified cytomegalovirus-associated TCR beta chains were confirmed in vitro to be specific for cytomegalovirus antigens. In both the original and validation cohorts, the classifier was reported to diagnose cytomegalovirus status with high specificity and sensitivity. The study listed 164 TCR beta chains as associated with cytomegalovirus. The validation cohort had no HLA typing available for a later analysis, so co-occurrence within that cohort was assessed over all 120 or so repertoires. Of the cluster scores, around 95% were above 0 in a later analysis, which found that TCRs clustered in the first cohort also tended to co-occur in the 90 to 150 validation repertoires. According to the authors, the approach could potentially be generalized to other disease states and immunological phenotypes.

The donors were included in the validation cohort of around 120 subjects, a group kept apart from the roughly 690-subject first cohort. A word on this clone: No cognate antigen has been identified for it. No much larger clonotype is one base removed from it; base qualities were not supplied.

The library was made by the immunoSEQ multiplex PCR assay. As for the original processing: A statistical classification framework was built for diagnosing cytomegalovirus status from the catalog of TCR beta chain sequences. As stored in TCRdb, this immuneACCESS dataset retains in-frame rearrangements with V and J assigned. A fraction of the clones does not appear; measured against another copy, unresolved V genes explain less than half of the discrepancy, and the remainder lacks a known reason. The V and J calls and clone size come from that table; D and trimming were worked out from the DNA. In this sample the table shows some 340,000 clones, around 87% of which occur a single time. Approximately 1.2% of the sample belongs to the ten largest clones. Looking up the germline V gene yields CDR1 MGHRA and CDR2 YSYEKL. The CDR3 goes from the cysteine to the phenylalanine over 15 residues. The kept DNA is CDR3 alone, 45 bases in frame from the first base. Cut back by 4 bases and 4 bases, the V and J ends lie 17 bases apart.

The rearranged segments are TRBV4-1 and TRBJ2-7; TRBD1 could be the D gene, as 6 bases match. Source material: PBMCs. This TCR was recovered from a young woman in good health and CMV-seropositive. CDR3 protein: CASSPYRDTRYEQYF. The DNA is TGCGCCAGCAGCCCCTACCGGGACACCCGATACGAGCAGTACTTC.